This TCR beta chain was profiled in a study of shared clonotypes between healthy human individuals. Study-wide results and limits: The researchers took only blood, and tissue repertoires probably look different. Clonotypes not shared had lower generation probabilities than those common to all four donors.

Sequenced by immunoSEQ multiplex PCR; TCRdb stores in-frame clones only, minus some. Of around 510,000 clones in the sample, approximately 94% were seen once. Comment on this clone: Antigen: not known.

Both subsets, CD45RA+ naive and CD45RA-negative memory, were split from the CD4+ cells. The length of the CDR3 is 14 residues. V lost 2 bases, J lost 2 bases, and 10 bases lay in between. Per germline, CDR1 SNHLY and CDR2 FYNNEI. Sample: naive CD4+ T cells sorted from blood. Subset indicated: CD45RA+ positively selected. This chain connects TRBV2 to TRBJ2-7; D is unclear. The TCR originated in a woman aged 30 to 39 in good health. CDR3 in DNA: TGTGCCAGCAGTGAACCGGTCCCGACCTACGAGCAGTACTTC. This gives the protein CASSEPVPTYEQYF.